This T cell receptor (beta chain) was captured in a study of early T cells in non-severe SARS-CoV-2 infection (dated by TCRdb to about 2021). In the study overall: Because TCR sequencing was done on bulk RNA from unsorted whole blood, the alpha and beta chains could not be paired. Findings and caveats that apply to the study as a whole: VDJdb matching was skewed toward anti-spike CD8 responses and likely underestimated virus-specific expansions by missing private and CD4 specificities.

This clonotype was seen ten or more times. The target of this receptor is not known. Qualities for individual bases were not recorded, and no much larger clone is one base off. The protocol used for the library was 5' RACE. The run used a NextSeq 500. Unique molecular identifiers were attached to individual cDNA molecules in the TCR library protocol so that sequencing error and PCR bias could be corrected. TCR alpha and beta chains were both sequenced, and the abundances of alpha and beta sequences in each sample were closely correlated with each other. As for the original processing: Decombinator V4 was used to annotate TCR sequences for V gene, J gene and CDR3. TCRs were defined as expanded if a significant change between any two time points was detected under a Poisson model with p below 0.0001. TCR abundances were normalised to the total number of TCRs sequenced per sample and were expressed as counts per million. VDJdb, accessed on 1 November 2021, was searched for TCRs annotated for CMV, EBV and SARS-CoV-2, and TCRs annotated for more than one antigen were excluded. The raw public reads went through TCRdb reprocessing: fastp at Q25, MiXCR clone calling, in-frame beta chains kept. Each entry is one CDR3 protein sequence, shown with its most common DNA and genes. TCRdb's processing, not the authors' own work, is the source of the V and J calls. For this sample the table gives about 24,000 distinct CDR3 sequences, of which 4.3% were detected only once. Less than 20% of the sample is in the top ten clones.

A case-control design nested within a healthcare worker cohort in London, UK, was used, with weekly nasopharyngeal swab PCR tests and blood sampling performed. Healthcare workers were recruited between 23 and 31 March 2020, during the week of the UK lockdown, and were followed weekly for up to 16 weeks. This sequence was found in an adult who was a healthcare worker with PCR-confirmed SARS-CoV-2 infection or an uninfected control (not recorded which). Sequencing was done on a sample of whole blood.

The DNA reads as follows: TGTGCCAGCAGCCAAAGCGCCGGATGGGGCGACGAGCAGTACTTC. It encodes CASSQSAGWGDEQYF. The chain uses TRBV11-2 and TRBJ2-7; D gene: possibly TRBD1, on 5 matching bases. Its CDR3 holds 15 amino acids, cysteine through phenylalanine. Only CDR3 DNA remains: 45 bases, in frame from the first base. V and J are truncated by 5 bases and 5 bases respectively, leaving an intervening sequence of 19 bases. The germline V gene supplies CDR1 SGHAT and CDR2 FQNNGV. The full variable domain, with segments outside the CDR3 supplied by the reference TRBV11-2 and TRBJ2-7 proteins, appears as EAGVAQSPRYKIIEKRQSVAFWCNPISGHATLYWYQQILGQGPKLLIQFQNNGVVDDSQLPKDRFSAERLKGVDSTLKIQPAKLEDSAVYLCASSQSAGWGDEQYFGPGTRLTVT.